This T cell receptor (beta chain) was documented in a study of blood T cell repertoires in COVID-19 (dated by TCRdb to between 2020 and 2021). The study in broad terms: Samples from collaborators originated in the United States, Italy and Spain and spanned both the acute and convalescent phases of COVID-19. The material from the prospective study consisted of cDNA or gDNA derived from T cells, B-cell-depleted T cells, or PBMCs. Deeply sampled blood TCRbeta repertoires from subjects exposed to, actively infected with, or recovered from COVID-19 were included in the dataset. A freely available public database, intended as a resource for researchers studying the immune response to SARS-CoV-2, is where the repertoires were released. Samples were obtained from the ongoing ImmuneRACE study (first 160 participants) and from some 1,200 subjects provided by 6 global collaborators. A de-identified subject ID, COVID-19 status, age in years and sex were almost always included in the sample metadata. HLA class I and class II types, where available, came from metadata supplied by the sample provider rather than from assay-based typing.

The immunoSEQ Assay, a bias-controlled multiplex PCR, was used to amplify TCRbeta CDR3 regions from genomic DNA. The study's processing was this. The number of nucleated cells in each sample was estimated by amplification of reference gene primers within the assay. To quantify the absolute abundance of each unique TCRbeta CDR3 rearrangement, sequence reads were collapsed and filtered. For each sample, productive Simpson clonality was calculated by taking the square root of Simpson's diversity index across productive rearrangements. TCRdb took this table from immuneACCESS and kept in-frame rearrangements with V and J called. Such tables lack part of the clones; where checked against another copy, unresolved V genes explain under half of the gap, and the rest is unexplained. Clone size and V and J calls were adopted from that table, with D and trimming inferred from the DNA. In this sample the table shows roughly 200,000 clones, roughly 80% of which occur a single time. The ten biggest clones cover under 7% of the sample.

At one collaborating source in Seattle, patients were enrolled during active infection and were followed longitudinally through the course of disease. The collaborating institutions used their own protocols to collect whole blood in K2EDTA tubes. For TCRbeta analysis, collaborator samples were shipped as frozen whole blood, as isolated PBMCs, or as DNA extracted from either sample type. Worth noting for this clone: This clone's antigen is unknown. Per-base qualities were not stored, and no clone one base away is much larger.

CDR1 is given as MGHRA and CDR2 as YSYEKL, both from the germline V gene. The junction shows trimming of 0 bases on V and 4 bases on J, and the gene matches do not reach 3 bases of it. The CDR3 sequence holds 16 residues, the cysteine and phenylalanine included. The sequence is cut down to CDR3 DNA, 48 bases in frame from base 1. General findings and caveats noted by the study authors: The amount of clinical and demographic metadata varied by source and participant and was provided uncurated.

What was sequenced was peripheral blood. The chain is made from TRBV4-1 and TRBJ2-3; the central 11 bases match TRBD2. This receptor was taken from a woman aged 40 to 50 with COVID-19, enrolled during active disease. CDR3 protein: CASSQDLAGGPDTQYF. The DNA is as follows: TGCGCCAGCAGCCAAGATCTAGCGGGGGGCCCAGATACGCAGTATTTT.